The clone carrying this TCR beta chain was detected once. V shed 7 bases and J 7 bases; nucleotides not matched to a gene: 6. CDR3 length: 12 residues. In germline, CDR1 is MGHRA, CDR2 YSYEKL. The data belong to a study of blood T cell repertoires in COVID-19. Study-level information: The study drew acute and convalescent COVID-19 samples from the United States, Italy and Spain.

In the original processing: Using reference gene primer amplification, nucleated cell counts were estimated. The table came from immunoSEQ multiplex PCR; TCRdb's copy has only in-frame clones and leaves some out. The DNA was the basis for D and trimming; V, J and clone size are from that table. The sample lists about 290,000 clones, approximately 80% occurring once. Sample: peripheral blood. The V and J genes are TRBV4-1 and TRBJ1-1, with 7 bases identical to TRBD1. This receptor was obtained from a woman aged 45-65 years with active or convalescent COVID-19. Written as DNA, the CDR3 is TGCGCCAGCAACAACCGGGACAGTGAAGCTTTCTTT. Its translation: CASNNRDSEAFF.